A selection of T cell receptor beta chains follows, all from one sample in a study of metastatic and nonmetastatic thyroid tumors. TCRdb re-analyzed the PCR reads through MiXCR. The sample contains roughly 27,000 clones, around 25% of which appear only once. The material sequenced was blood. The receptors come from a female donor with papillary thyroid cancer or a benign thyroid nodule (not recorded which). Some clones in this sample may be carry-over from other donors' samples. CDR3s include the opening cysteine and the closing phenylalanine or tryptophan. Each record gives: J gene, clone size, D gene, V gene, CDR3 protein, CDR3 DNA. A D gene is named only where the DNA matches it firmly. Size is omitted from some rows. Given values are once, few, many or a class for expanded clones.

TRBJ2-5 many TRBD1 TRBV20-1 CSARDRGQETQYF TGCAGTGCTAGGGACAGGGGGCAAGAGACCCAGTACTTC
TRBJ1-5 few . TRBV15 CATSIYSGNQPQHF TGTGCCACCAGCATATATTCAGGCAATCAGCCCCAGCATTTT
TRBJ2-5 many . TRBV3-1 CASSQVGSVSRETQYF TGTGCCAGCAGCCAAGTTGGGAGCGTATCAAGAGAGACCCAGTACTTC
TRBJ1-3 . . TRBV15 CVTSRDILEPRNTIYF TGTGTCACCAGCAGAGATATTCTAGAGCCTAGAAACACCATATATTTT
TRBJ2-1 . . TRBV28 CASSYPGLQIQPEQFF TGTGCCAGCAGTTATCCGGGACTCCAAATTCAGCCTGAGCAGTTCTTC
TRBJ2-2 few TRBD1 TRBV12-3/TRBV12-4 CASKGAGMGTGELFF TGTGCCAGCAAGGGGGCAGGGATGGGCACCGGGGAGCTGTTTTTT
TRBJ2-1 few TRBD2 TRBV24-1 CATSDFWLAGMYEQFF TGTGCCACCAGTGATTTTTGGCTAGCGGGAATGTATGAGCAGTTCTTC
TRBJ1-6 few TRBD1 TRBV7-3 CASSSGQVDSPLHF TGTGCCAGCAGCTCGGGACAGGTGGATTCACCCCTCCACTTT
TRBJ1-4 many . TRBV11-3 CASSFNRPGEKLFF TGTGCCAGCAGCTTTAATCGGCCGGGTGAAAAACTGTTTTTT
TRBJ1-2 few TRBD1 TRBV6-1 CASSPVTGTGNYGYTF TGTGCCAGCAGTCCAGTGACCGGGACAGGGAACTATGGCTACACCTTC
TRBJ1-2 . . TRBV25-1 CASSEWGSNYGYTF TGTGCCAGCAGTGAATGGGGCAGTAACTATGGCTACACCTTC
TRBJ2-7 many . TRBV7-9 CASSSDYYEQYF TGTGCCAGCAGCTCCGACTACTACGAGCAGTACTTC
TRBJ2-7 . . TRBV7-2 CASSLTETLYEQYF TGTGCCAGCAGCTTGACGGAAACCCTCTACGAGCAGTACTTC
TRBJ2-1 many . TRBV30 CAWSVRGASSYNEQFF TGTGCCTGGAGTGTAAGGGGGGCCAGCTCCTACAATGAGCAGTTCTTC
TRBJ2-3 many . TRBV25-1 CASSDGFRGSTDTQYF TGTGCCAGCAGTGACGGTTTTCGGGGTAGCACAGATACGCAGTATTTT
TRBJ2-7 . . TRBV9 CASSVGAGWTYEQYF TGTGCCAGCAGCGTAGGGGCTGGGTGGACTTACGAGCAGTACTTC
TRBJ1-1 many TRBD1 TRBV10-3 CAISQGAEETEAFF TGTGCCATCAGCCAGGGGGCAGAGGAGACTGAAGCTTTCTTT